The 17 T cell receptor beta chains reported below all come from one sample, sequenced in a study of cytomegalovirus exposure and HLA in healthy donors. Primers included in the PCR were 60 Vbeta and 13 Jbeta primers. Here immunoSEQ multiplex PCR was the method, and the copy in TCRdb shows in-frame clones only, minus some. The table records about 170,000 clones, less than 80% of them present only once. The specimen sequenced was PBMCs. All receptors derive from a man aged 40-49 years in good health and CMV-seronegative.

This chain joins TRBV7-2 and TRBJ2-2; D might be TRBD1 (5 bases). This CDR3 comprises 15 residues. The germline CDR1 and CDR2 sequences are SGHTA and FQGNSA. Trimming removed 5 bases at V and 3 bases at J, with 13 bases between. This CDR3 reads CASSRRQGYTGELFF. In DNA, the CDR3 is TGTGCCAGCAGCCGCCGGCAGGGCTACACCGGGGAGCTGTTTTTT.

The chain combines TRBV4-3 with TRBJ2-5; D is ambiguous. TRBJ2-7 explains the end of the DNA better; the J call may be wrong. Germline V gene sequence: CDR1 LGHNA, CDR2 YSLEER. The CDR3 runs 13 residues. This CDR3 is CASSQESTYEQYF. The CDR3 bases are TGCGCCAGCAGCCAAGAATCAACCTACGAGCAGTACTTC.

V usage is TRBV7-3 and J usage is TRBJ2-1, with 7 positions matching TRBD2. CDR3 length equals 15 residues. CDR1 is SGHTA, CDR2 FQGTGA, per germline. Trimming removed 3 bases from V and 2 bases from J; junction bases left unmatched: 4. The chain's CDR3 is CASSFRAGAYNEQFF. The CDR3 DNA sequence: TGTGCCAGCAGCTTTCGGGCGGGAGCCTACAATGAGCAGTTCTTC. The entire variable domain, with the rest obtained from reference TRBV7-3 and TRBJ2-1, is as follows: GAGVSQTPSNKVTEKGKYVELRCDPISGHTALYWYRQSLGQGPEFLIYFQGTGAADDSGLPNDRFFAVRPEGSVSTLKIQRTERGDSAVYLCASSFRAGAYNEQFFGPGTRLTVL.

This clone was picked up a small number of times. The chain uses TRBV4-2 and TRBJ2-2, with D possibly being TRBD2 (6 bases). Per the germline V gene, CDR1 is LGHNA and CDR2 is YNFKEQ. V lost 0 bases to trimming and J lost 4 bases, with 9 bases between them. This CDR3 spans 15 amino acids. The CDR3 here is CASSQEAGPTGELFF. DNA for the CDR3: TGTGCCAGCAGCCAAGAGGCGGGACCCACCGGGGAGCTGTTTTTT.

This clone came up a few times. The V and J genes are TRBV5-4 and TRBJ2-5; TRBD2 aligns across 7 bases. With 3 bases clipped from V and 2 bases from J, the junction kept 4 bases outside the gene matches. Germline values: CDR1 SGHNT, CDR2 YYREEE (reference sequence). The CDR3 consists of 14 residues. CDR3 loop: CASSSSGVQETQYF. In DNA, the CDR3 is TGTGCCAGCAGCTCCAGCGGGGTACAAGAGACCCAGTACTTC.

The V and J genes are TRBV10-1 and TRBJ1-6, with 7 bases aligning to TRBD1. V was pared by 9 bases and J by 0 bases, with 8 bases of the junction left unmatched. The CDR3 covers 16 residues. The V gene's germline CDR1 is WNHNN and CDR2 SYGVQD (reference sequence). The CDR3 DNA reads as TGCGCCAGTTCGGGACAGCCGAGCTCCTATAATTCACCCCTCCACTTT. Protein product: CASSGQPSSYNSPLHF.

The V and J genes are TRBV7-9 and TRBJ2-7, with 9 positions matching TRBD1. The V and J ends lost 4 bases and 4 bases, in that order; junction bases with no gene match: 5. The CDR3 runs 14 residues. Germline V gene lookup returns CDR1 SEHNR and CDR2 FQNEAQ (reference sequence). CDR3 nucleotide sequence: TGTGCCAGCAGCTCCCGGGACAGGGTGTACGAGCAGTACTTC. Residues: CASSSRDRVYEQYF.

The rearrangement links TRBV13 to TRBJ2-4; D perhaps matches TRBD2 (5 bases). Germline V gene sequence: CDR1 PRHDT, CDR2 FYEKMQ (reference sequence). The CDR3 covers 13 residues. Trimming took 5 bases from V and 10 from J, leaving 15 bases between them. The CDR3 bases are TGTGCCAGCAGCATCGGGGTGGTCGGAATTCAGTACTTC. Amino acids: CASSIGVVGIQYF. The full variable domain, with the rest looked up from reference TRBV13 and TRBJ2-4, is AAGVIQSPRHLIKEKRETATLKCYPIPRHDTVYWYQQGPGQDPQFLISFYEKMQSDKGSIPDRFSAQQFSDYHSELNMSSLELGDSALYFCASSIGVVGIQYFGAGTRLSVL.

The chain is built from TRBV30 and TRBJ2-5, with D hard to call. Trimming pared 3 bases from V and 0 bases from J, leaving 14 bases between. The V gene's germline CDR1 is GTSNPN and CDR2 SVGIG (reference sequence). The CDR3 contains 15 residues. DNA of the CDR3: TGTGCCTGGAGCGCGAAGCTAACGTACCAAGAGACCCAGTACTTC. Translation: CAWSAKLTYQETQYF.

This chain links TRBV1 with TRBJ2-1; the table names TRBD2, a call not compared with the DNA. TRBV1 is shown as a pseudogene. CDR3 length equals 15 residues. CDR3 loop: CTSSPTSGDYNEQFF. The CDR3 coding sequence is TGCACCAGCAGCCCGACTAGCGGGGACTACAATGAGCAGTTCTTC.

This chain links TRBV5-1 with TRBJ1-4, with D possibly being TRBD1 (5 bases). The CDR3 consists of 13 residues. The germline V gene has CDR1 SGHRS and CDR2 YFSETQ. V was cut by 2 bases and J by 5 bases, with 7 bases left in between. In nucleotides, the CDR3 is TGCGCCAGCAGCTTCCAGGGCAATGAAAAACTGTTTTTT. This sequence encodes CASSFQGNEKLFF.

The sample holds a few counts of this clone. This chain connects TRBV29-1 to TRBJ1-2; 10 nucleotides match TRBD1. The trim removed 3 bases at V and 8 bases at J, leaving 6 bases unmatched. The CDR3 has 13 residues. Per the germline V gene, CDR1 is SQVTM and CDR2 is ANQGSEA. CDR3 sequence reads: CSVDRQGAGGYTF. CDR3 in DNA: TGCAGCGTTGATCGACAGGGGGCGGGAGGCTACACCTTC.

The chain uses TRBV25-1 and TRBJ2-1; tentative D call: TRBD2 (6 bases). V lost 5 bases and J 0 bases, leaving 11 bases between the germline ends. The CDR3 has 15 residues. CDR1 MGHDK and CDR2 SYGVNS come from the germline V gene. The CDR3 DNA sequence: TGTGCCAGCAGTTCTGCGGGAAACTCCTACAATGAGCAGTTCTTC. Translation gives CASSSAGNSYNEQFF.

This clone was detected only a few times. The chain employs TRBV29-1 and TRBJ1-1, with 9 bases fitting TRBD1. Looked up from germline, CDR1 is SQVTM and CDR2 is ANQGSEA. The CDR3 extends over 13 amino acids. V gave up 4 bases and J gave up 5 bases; unmatched junction bases: 5. In DNA form, the CDR3 reads TGCAGCGTTGGGGGACAGGGTGGGACTGAAGCTTTCTTT. This sequence encodes CSVGGQGGTEAFF.

This clone occurred a few times. The chain combines TRBV18 with TRBJ1-1, with a weak D call TRBD1 (5 bases). CDR1 and CDR2 from the germline V gene are KGHSH and LQKENI. The CDR3 has 15 amino acids. V lost 1 base to trimming and J lost 2 bases, with 11 bases between them. CDR3: CASSPQTGENTEAFF. The CDR3 coding sequence is TGTGCCAGCTCACCACAAACGGGGGAAAACACTGAAGCTTTCTTT.

This chain uses TRBV7-2 with TRBJ2-2; no clear D. V was clipped by 2 bases and J by 1 base, with 8 bases between them. Germline V gives CDR1 SGHTA, CDR2 FQGNSA. The CDR3 runs 15 residues. The CDR3 reads CASSLIGQNTGELFF. The CDR3, as DNA: TGTGCCAGCAGCTTAATTGGGCAGAACACCGGGGAGCTGTTTTTT.

J is TRBJ2-5 and V is TRBV4-1; the match to TRBD1 covers 9 bases. After removal of 1 base from V and 4 bases from J, the junction contained 4 bases not matched to a gene. The length of the CDR3 is 15 residues. The germline CDR1 and CDR2 sequences are MGHRA and YSYEKL. Here the CDR3 reads CASSQVGTGRETQYF. CDR3 nucleotides: TGCGCCAGCAGCCAAGTGGGGACAGGGAGAGAGACCCAGTACTTC.